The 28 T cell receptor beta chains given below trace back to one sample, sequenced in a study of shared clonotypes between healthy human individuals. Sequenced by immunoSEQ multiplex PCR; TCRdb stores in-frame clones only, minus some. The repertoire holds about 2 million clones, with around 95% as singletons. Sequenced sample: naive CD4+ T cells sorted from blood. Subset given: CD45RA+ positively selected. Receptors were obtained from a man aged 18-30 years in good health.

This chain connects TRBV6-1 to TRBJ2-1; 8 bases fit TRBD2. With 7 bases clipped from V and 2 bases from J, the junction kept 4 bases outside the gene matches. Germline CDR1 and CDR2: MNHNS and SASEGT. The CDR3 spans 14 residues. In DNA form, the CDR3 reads TGTGCCAGCACGGCGGGAGGAGCCTACAATGAGCAGTTCTTC. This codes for CASTAGGAYNEQFF.

CDR3 region: CASSETVSSYNSPLHF. CDR3 DNA sequence: TGTGCCAGCAGTGAGACAGTGAGCTCCTATAATTCACCCCTCCACTTT. The chain combines TRBV6-1 with TRBJ1-6; TRBD1 might be the D (5 bases). Trimming removed 3 bases from V and 0 bases from J, with 9 bases in between. This CDR3 is built from 16 residues. CDR1 is MNHNS, CDR2 SASEGT, per germline.

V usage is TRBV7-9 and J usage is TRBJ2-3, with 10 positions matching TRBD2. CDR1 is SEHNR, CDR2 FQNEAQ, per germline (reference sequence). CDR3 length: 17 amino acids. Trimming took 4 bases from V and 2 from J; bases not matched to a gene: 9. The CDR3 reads CASSSGLGLASTDTQYF. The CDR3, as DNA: TGTGCCAGCAGCTCTGGGCTGGGACTAGCGTCCACAGATACGCAGTATTTT.

CDR3 nucleotide sequence: TGTGCCAGTAGTATAGCTGGTGTGACAGATACGCAGTATTTT. Its translation is CASSIAGVTDTQYF. J is TRBJ2-3 and V is TRBV19; D not certain. This CDR3 region has 14 residues. Germline loops: CDR1 LNHDA, CDR2 SQIVND (reference sequence). V was clipped by 1 base and J by 3 bases, with 8 bases between them.

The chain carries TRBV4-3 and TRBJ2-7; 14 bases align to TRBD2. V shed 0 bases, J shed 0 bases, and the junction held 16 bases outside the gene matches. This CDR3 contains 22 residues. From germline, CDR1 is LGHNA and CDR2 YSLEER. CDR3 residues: CASSQEPLRGTSGSVNSYEQYF. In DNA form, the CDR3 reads TGCGCCAGCAGCCAAGAACCCTTGCGAGGGACTAGCGGGAGCGTAAACTCCTACGAGCAGTACTTC.

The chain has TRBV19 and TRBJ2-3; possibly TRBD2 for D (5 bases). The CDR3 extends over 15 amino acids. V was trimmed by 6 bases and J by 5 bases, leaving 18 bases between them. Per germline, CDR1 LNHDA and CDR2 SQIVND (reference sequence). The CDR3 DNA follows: TGTGCCAGTAGCCTTGGACTCGCTTCAGGAGATACGCAGTATTTT. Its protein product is CASSLGLASGDTQYF.

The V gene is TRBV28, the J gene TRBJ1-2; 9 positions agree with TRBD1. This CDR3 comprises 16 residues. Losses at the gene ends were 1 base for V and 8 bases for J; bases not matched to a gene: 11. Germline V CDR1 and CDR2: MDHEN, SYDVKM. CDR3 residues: CASSLSQGQGRGGYTF. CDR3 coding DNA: TGTGCCAGCAGTTTATCTCAGGGACAGGGTCGAGGAGGCTACACCTTC.

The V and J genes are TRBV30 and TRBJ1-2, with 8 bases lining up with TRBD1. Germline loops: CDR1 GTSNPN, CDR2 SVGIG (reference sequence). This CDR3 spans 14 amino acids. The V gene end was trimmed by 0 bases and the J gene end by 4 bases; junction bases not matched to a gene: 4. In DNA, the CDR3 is TGTGCCTGGAGTGTACAAGGACAGGGCTATGGCTACACCTTC. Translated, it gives CAWSVQGQGYGYTF.

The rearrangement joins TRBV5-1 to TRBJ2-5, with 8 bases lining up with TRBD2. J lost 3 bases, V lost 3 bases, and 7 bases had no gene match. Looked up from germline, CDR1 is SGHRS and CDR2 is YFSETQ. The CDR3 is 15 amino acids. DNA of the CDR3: TGCGCCAGCAGCTCCACTAGCGGAGGAAAAGAGACCCAGTACTTC. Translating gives CASSSTSGGKETQYF. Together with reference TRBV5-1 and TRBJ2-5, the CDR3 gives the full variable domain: KAGVTQTPRYLIKTRGQQVTLSCSPISGHRSVSWYQQTPGQGLQFLFEYFSETQRNKGNFPGRFSGRQFSNSRSEMNVSTLELGDSALYLCASSSTSGGKETQYFGPGTRLLVL.

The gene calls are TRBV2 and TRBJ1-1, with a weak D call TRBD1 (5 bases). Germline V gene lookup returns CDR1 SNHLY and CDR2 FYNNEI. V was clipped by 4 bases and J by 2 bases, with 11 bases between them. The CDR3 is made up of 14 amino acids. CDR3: CASSGLQANTEAFF. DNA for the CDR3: TGTGCCAGCAGTGGGTTACAGGCTAACACTGAAGCTTTCTTT.

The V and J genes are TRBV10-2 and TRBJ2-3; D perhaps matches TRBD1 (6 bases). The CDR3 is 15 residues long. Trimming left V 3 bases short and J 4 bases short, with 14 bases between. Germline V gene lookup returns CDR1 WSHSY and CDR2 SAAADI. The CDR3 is CASSDALQGPDTQYF. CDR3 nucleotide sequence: TGCGCCAGCAGTGACGCCCTGCAGGGGCCAGATACGCAGTATTTT.

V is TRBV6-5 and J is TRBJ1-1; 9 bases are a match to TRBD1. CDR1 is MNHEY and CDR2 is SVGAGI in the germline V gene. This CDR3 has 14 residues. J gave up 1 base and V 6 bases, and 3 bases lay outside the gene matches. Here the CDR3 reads CASREDRGNTEAFF. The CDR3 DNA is TGTGCCAGCAGAGAGGACAGGGGGAACACTGAAGCTTTCTTT.

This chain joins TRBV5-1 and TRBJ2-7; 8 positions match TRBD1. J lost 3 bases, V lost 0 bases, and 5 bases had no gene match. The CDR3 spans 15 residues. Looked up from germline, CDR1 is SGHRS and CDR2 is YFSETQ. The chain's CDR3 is CASSLAVTGVYEQYF. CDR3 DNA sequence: TGCGCCAGCAGCTTGGCGGTGACAGGGGTCTACGAGCAGTACTTC.

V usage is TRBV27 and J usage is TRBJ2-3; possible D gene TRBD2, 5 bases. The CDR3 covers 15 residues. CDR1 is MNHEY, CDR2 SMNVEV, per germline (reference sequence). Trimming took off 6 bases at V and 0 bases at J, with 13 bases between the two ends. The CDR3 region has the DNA TGTGCCAGCAGATTGGACTTATCTAGCACAGATACGCAGTATTTT. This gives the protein CASRLDLSSTDTQYF.

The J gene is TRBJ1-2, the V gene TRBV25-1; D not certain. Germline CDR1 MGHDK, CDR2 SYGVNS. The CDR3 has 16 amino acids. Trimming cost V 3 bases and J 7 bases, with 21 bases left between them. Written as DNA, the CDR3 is TGTGCCAGCAGTGAGGGGTTGCGAGGCTGGGTCGGTGGCTACACCTTC. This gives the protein CASSEGLRGWVGGYTF.

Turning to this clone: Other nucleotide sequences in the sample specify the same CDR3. The CDR3 loop reads CASSLDRAGNSPLHF. The CDR3 DNA reads TGCGCCAGCAGCCTCGACAGGGCGGGAAATTCACCCCTCCACTTT. The chain employs TRBV5-1 and TRBJ1-6, with 7 bases lining up with TRBD1. V lost 4 bases and J lost 7; bases outside the gene matches: 8. Germline CDR1 and CDR2: SGHRS and YFSETQ. This CDR3 is 15 amino acids long. The full variable domain, rest sourced from reference TRBV5-1 and TRBJ1-6, is KAGVTQTPRYLIKTRGQQVTLSCSPISGHRSVSWYQQTPGQGLQFLFEYFSETQRNKGNFPGRFSGRQFSNSRSEMNVSTLELGDSALYLCASSLDRAGNSPLHFGNGTRLTVT.

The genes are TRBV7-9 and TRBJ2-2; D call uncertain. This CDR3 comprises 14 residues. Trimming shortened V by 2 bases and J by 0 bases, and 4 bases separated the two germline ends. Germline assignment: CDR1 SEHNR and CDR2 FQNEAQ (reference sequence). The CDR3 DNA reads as TGTGCCAGCAGCTTACTTCCGAACACCGGGGAGCTGTTTTTT. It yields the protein CASSLLPNTGELFF.

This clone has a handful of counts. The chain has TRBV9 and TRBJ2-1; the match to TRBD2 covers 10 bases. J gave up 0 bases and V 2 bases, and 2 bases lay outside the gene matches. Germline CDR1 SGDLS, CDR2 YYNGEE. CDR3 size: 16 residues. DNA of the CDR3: TGTGCCAGCAGCGTTTTAGCGGGAGGCTCCTACAATGAGCAGTTCTTC. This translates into CASSVLAGGSYNEQFF.

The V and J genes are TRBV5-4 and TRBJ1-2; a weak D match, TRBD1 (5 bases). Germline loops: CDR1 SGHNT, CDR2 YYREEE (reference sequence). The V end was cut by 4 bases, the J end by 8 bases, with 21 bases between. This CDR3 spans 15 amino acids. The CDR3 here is CASSLGGDSLWGYTF. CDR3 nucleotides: TGTGCCAGCAGCCTGGGGGGTGACAGTTTGTGGGGCTACACCTTC.

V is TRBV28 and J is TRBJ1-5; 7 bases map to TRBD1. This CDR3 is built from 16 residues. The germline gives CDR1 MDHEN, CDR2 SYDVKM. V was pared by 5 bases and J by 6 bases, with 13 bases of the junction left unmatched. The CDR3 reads CASSTQGPGGGQPQHF. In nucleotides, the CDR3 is TGTGCCAGCAGTACACAGGGGCCCGGGGGAGGTCAGCCCCAGCATTTT.

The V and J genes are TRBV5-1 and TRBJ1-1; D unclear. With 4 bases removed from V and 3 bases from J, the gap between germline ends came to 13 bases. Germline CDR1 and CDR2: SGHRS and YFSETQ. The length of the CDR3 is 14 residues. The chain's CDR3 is CASSPGGYYTEAFF. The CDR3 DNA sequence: TGCGCCAGCAGCCCCGGAGGGTATTACACTGAAGCTTTCTTT.

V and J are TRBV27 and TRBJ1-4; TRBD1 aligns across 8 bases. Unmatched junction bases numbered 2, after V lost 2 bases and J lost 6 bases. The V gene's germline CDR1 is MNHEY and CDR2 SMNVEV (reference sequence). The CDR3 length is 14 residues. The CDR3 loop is CASSLGQGHEKLFF. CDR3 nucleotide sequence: TGTGCCAGCAGTTTAGGACAGGGCCATGAAAAACTGTTTTTT.

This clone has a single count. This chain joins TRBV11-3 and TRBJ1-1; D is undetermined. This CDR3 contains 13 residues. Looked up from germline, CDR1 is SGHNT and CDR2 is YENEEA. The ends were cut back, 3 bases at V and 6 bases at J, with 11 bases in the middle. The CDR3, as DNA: TGTGCCAGCAGCTTTACCGGGAGGGCTGAAGCTTTCTTT. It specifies CASSFTGRAEAFF.

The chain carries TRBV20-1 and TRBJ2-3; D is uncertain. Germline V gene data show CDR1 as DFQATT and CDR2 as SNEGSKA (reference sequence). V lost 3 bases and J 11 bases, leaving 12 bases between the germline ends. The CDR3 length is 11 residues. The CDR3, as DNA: TGCAGTGCTAGTCAACCAGGAAGGCAGTATTTT. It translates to CSASQPGRQYF.

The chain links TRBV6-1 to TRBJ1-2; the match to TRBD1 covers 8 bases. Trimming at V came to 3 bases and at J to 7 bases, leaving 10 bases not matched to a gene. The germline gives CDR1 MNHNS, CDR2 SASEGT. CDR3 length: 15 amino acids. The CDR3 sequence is CASSDRRTGTFGYTF. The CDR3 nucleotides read TGTGCCAGCAGTGATCGGAGGACAGGGACTTTTGGCTACACCTTC.

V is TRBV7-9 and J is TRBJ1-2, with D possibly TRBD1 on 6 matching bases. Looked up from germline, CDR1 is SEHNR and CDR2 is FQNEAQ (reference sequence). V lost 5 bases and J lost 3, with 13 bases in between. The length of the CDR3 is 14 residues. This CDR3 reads CASSMNRVDYGYTF. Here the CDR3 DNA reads TGTGCCAGCAGCATGAACAGGGTCGACTATGGCTACACCTTC.

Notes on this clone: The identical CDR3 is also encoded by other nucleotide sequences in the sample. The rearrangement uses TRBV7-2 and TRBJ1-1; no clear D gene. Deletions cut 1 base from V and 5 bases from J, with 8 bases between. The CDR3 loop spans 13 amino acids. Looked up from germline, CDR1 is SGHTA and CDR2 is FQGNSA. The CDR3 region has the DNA TGTGCCAGCAGCTTAGGTTCAGGAACTGAAGCTTTCTTT. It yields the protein CASSLGSGTEAFF.

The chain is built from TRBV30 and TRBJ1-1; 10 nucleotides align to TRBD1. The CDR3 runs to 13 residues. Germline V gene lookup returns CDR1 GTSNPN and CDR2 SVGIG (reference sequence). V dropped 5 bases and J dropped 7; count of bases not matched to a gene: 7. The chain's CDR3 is CAWGRDRGGEAFF. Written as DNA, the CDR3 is TGTGCCTGGGGGCGGGACAGGGGTGGTGAAGCTTTCTTT. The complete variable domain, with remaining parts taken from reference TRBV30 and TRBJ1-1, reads SQTIHQWPATLVQPVGSPLSLECTVEGTSNPNLYWYRQAAGRGLQLLFYSVGIGQISSEVPQNLSASRPQDRQFILSSKKLLLSDSGFYLCAWGRDRGGEAFFGQGTRLTVV.